The 30 T cell receptor beta chains reported below all come from one sample, sequenced in a study of blood T cell repertoires in COVID-19. The method was immunoSEQ multiplex PCR; TCRdb's version includes in-frame clones alone and lacks a portion of them. The sample lists under 200,000 clones, approximately 80% seen once, with roughly 15% in the top ten. Sequencing was performed on peripheral blood. The source of these receptors is a woman in her 70s with COVID-19, enrolled during active disease.

This clone was recorded once. A much larger clone lies a single base off, so this may be a read error. This rearrangement joins TRBV7-2 to TRBJ2-5, with 8 bases identical to TRBD1. With V trimmed by 3 bases and J by 1 base, 1 base remained unmatched. CDR1 is SGHTA and CDR2 is FQGNSA in the germline V gene. The CDR3 is 14 amino acids. The chain's CDR3 is CASSLQGAQETQYF. CDR3 bases: TGTGCCAGCAGCTTGCAGGGGGCCCAAGAGACCCAGTACTTC.

The rearrangement links TRBV27 to TRBJ1-1; 9 bases line up with TRBD1. With V trimmed by 6 bases and J by 10 bases, 12 bases remained unmatched. The CDR3 is 14 residues long. Germline-derived CDR1 and CDR2 are MNHEY and SMNVEV (reference sequence). The CDR3 coding sequence is TGTGCCAGCAGATTTGGGGGACAGGGAGGGTTAGCTTTCTTT. Its protein is CASRFGGQGGLAFF.

The J gene is TRBJ1-2, the V gene TRBV28, with 10 bases lining up with TRBD1. Per germline, CDR1 MDHEN and CDR2 SYDVKM. V lost 6 bases and J lost 6; bases outside the gene matches: 4. The CDR3 contains 13 residues. This CDR3 reads CASRTGGSDGYTF. The CDR3 DNA reads TGTGCCAGCAGGACAGGGGGCTCGGATGGCTACACCTTC.

This chain joins TRBV9 and TRBJ2-1, with TRBD2 matching over 10 bases. The CDR3 spans 16 residues. CDR1 is SGDLS and CDR2 is YYNGEE in the germline V gene. With V trimmed by 1 base and J by 8 bases, 9 bases remained unmatched. The DNA for the CDR3 is TGTGCCAGCAGCGTAACTCCGGGACTAGCGTTCGATGAGCAGTTCTTC. Translated, it gives CASSVTPGLAFDEQFF.

The chain carries TRBV19 and TRBJ2-2; 8 bases match TRBD1. Germline V gene data show CDR1 as LNHDA and CDR2 as SQIVND (reference sequence). The CDR3 is 17 amino acids. Trimming cost V 4 bases and J 0 bases; bases outside gene matches: 7. In nucleotides, the CDR3 is TGTGCCAGTAGTAAGAGGACAGGGAACTCGAACACCGGGGAGCTGTTTTTT. This gives the protein CASSKRTGNSNTGELFF.

The chain has TRBV30 and TRBJ1-6, with 8 bases lining up with TRBD1. Looked up from germline, CDR1 is GTSNPN and CDR2 is SVGIG (reference sequence). Germline trimming cut 5 bases from V and 6 bases from J; bases unmatched to any gene: 3. CDR3 size: 13 residues. CDR3: CAWATGANSPLHF. The CDR3 coding sequence is TGTGCCTGGGCGACAGGGGCTAATTCACCCCTCCACTTT.

The chain has TRBV5-6 and TRBJ2-2, with TRBD2 identical over 10 bases. CDR1 is SGHDT, CDR2 YYEEEE, per germline. The CDR3 spans 17 residues. V lost 0 bases and J lost 4; bases outside the gene matches: 6. The CDR3 spells CASSLGASGGATGELFF. The CDR3 coding sequence is TGTGCCAGCAGCTTGGGTGCAAGCGGGGGGGCCACCGGGGAGCTGTTTTTT.

The chain employs TRBV11-2 and TRBJ1-5, with a weak D call TRBD1 (5 bases). The CDR3 sequence is 14 residues long. Germline V gives CDR1 SGHAT, CDR2 FQNNGV. Between the trimmed V and J ends, which lost 5 bases and 2 bases, there was a span of 10 bases. CDR3 nucleotides: TGTGCCAGCAGCCTGGACAATGGCAATCAGCCCCAGCATTTT. It specifies CASSLDNGNQPQHF. The whole variable domain, filled in from reference TRBV11-2 and TRBJ1-5, reads EAGVAQSPRYKIIEKRQSVAFWCNPISGHATLYWYQQILGQGPKLLIQFQNNGVVDDSQLPKDRFSAERLKGVDSTLKIQPAKLEDSAVYLCASSLDNGNQPQHFGDGTRLSIL.

This rearrangement joins TRBV18 to TRBJ2-3, with D tentatively TRBD2 (7 bases). Germline V gives CDR1 KGHSH, CDR2 LQKENI. The CDR3 has 19 residues. The V end lost 1 base, the J end lost 5 bases, and 25 bases lay between the germline ends. DNA for the CDR3: TGTGCCAGCTCACCACAACCGGGCGGGAGCGGCGAACAGGGAGATACGCAGTATTTT. Its translation is CASSPQPGGSGEQGDTQYF.

This chain links TRBV5-4 with TRBJ2-3; D may be TRBD2 (8 bases). The ends were cut back, 4 bases at V and 5 bases at J, with 20 bases in the middle. This CDR3 region has 16 residues. Per germline, CDR1 SGHNT and CDR2 YYREEE (reference sequence). CDR3 coding DNA: TGTGCCAGCAGCAGGGGGCCGGGGGGGCGAGAAGATACGCAGTATTTT. It specifies CASSRGPGGREDTQYF.

V and J are TRBV9 and TRBJ2-7; D is uncertain. CDR3 size: 13 residues. Germline V gene lookup returns CDR1 SGDLS and CDR2 YYNGEE. Trimming shortened V by 4 bases and J by 2 bases, and 10 bases separated the two germline ends. CDR3 loop: CASSPGEPYEQYF. The CDR3 DNA reads TGTGCCAGCAGCCCCGGTGAGCCCTACGAGCAGTACTTC.

The chain uses TRBV27 and TRBJ2-2; no clear D gene. The V and J ends lost 4 bases and 6 bases respectively, with 6 bases between them. Germline CDR1 is MNHEY and CDR2 is SMNVEV (reference sequence). There are 12 residues in the CDR3. The DNA of the CDR3 is TGTGCCAGCAGTTCGCAGGCCGGGGAGCTGTTTTTT. This sequence encodes CASSSQAGELFF.

This sequence joins TRBV3-1 (or the pseudogene TRBV3-2) and TRBJ1-5, with unresolved D. Trimming took 1 base from V and 7 from J, leaving 14 bases between them. Germline V gene lookup returns CDR1 LGHDT and CDR2 YNNKEL (reference sequence). The length of the CDR3 is 15 residues. Here the CDR3 reads CASSQGAGEGQPQHF. The CDR3 nucleotides are TGTGCCAGCAGCCAAGGGGCTGGGGAGGGACAGCCCCAGCATTTT.

V and J are TRBV5-1 and TRBJ2-2; possibly TRBD2 for D (6 bases). Trimming took off 6 bases at V and 0 bases at J, with 12 bases between the two ends. The germline gives CDR1 SGHRS, CDR2 YFSETQ. This CDR3 spans 15 amino acids. In DNA form, the CDR3 reads TGCGCCAGCACCCCCGGGGGAGCGAACACCGGGGAGCTGTTTTTT. Translating gives CASTPGGANTGELFF.

This chain connects TRBV5-6 to TRBJ2-3, with D perhaps matching TRBD1 (5 bases). CDR1 and CDR2 from the germline V gene are SGHDT and YYEEEE. This CDR3 is 14 amino acids long. Trimming shortened V by 0 bases and J by 3 bases, and 8 bases separated the two germline ends. DNA for the CDR3: TGTGCCAGCAGCTTGGCCAGGGTGACAGATACGCAGTATTTT. This sequence encodes CASSLARVTDTQYF.

This clone was seen a handful of times. The chain combines TRBV9 with TRBJ2-2; D is unclear. The V gene lost 0 bases and the J gene lost 4 bases, with 4 bases spanning the gap. CDR3 length: 13 residues. Germline V gene sequence: CDR1 SGDLS, CDR2 YYNGEE. The CDR3 is CASSVDGTGELFF. The CDR3 DNA reads TGTGCCAGCAGCGTAGACGGCACCGGGGAGCTGTTTTTT.

In this sample, this clone turned up a few times. The V call is TRBV4-1, the J call TRBJ2-2; weak D call: TRBD2 (5 bases). The CDR3 covers 15 residues. V gave up 0 bases and J gave up 8 bases, with 13 bases separating them. Germline V gives CDR1 MGHRA, CDR2 YSYEKL. CDR3 amino acids: CASSQEWPSRGELFF. CDR3 DNA: TGCGCCAGCAGCCAAGAGTGGCCTAGCAGAGGGGAGCTGTTTTTT.

The rearrangement joins TRBV12-3 or TRBV12-4 to TRBJ1-2; D gene unclear. Trimming removed 3 bases from V and 4 bases from J, with 6 bases in between. This CDR3 has 12 residues. CDR3 in DNA: TGTGCCAGCAGTTTGCTCGGCTATGGCTACACCTTC. As protein: CASSLLGYGYTF.

This clone was observed a handful of times. The chain joins TRBV30 to TRBJ1-1; D remains ambiguous. Per germline, CDR1 GTSNPN and CDR2 SVGIG (reference sequence). Trimming removed 0 bases at V and 4 bases at J, with 12 bases between. CDR3 length: 14 amino acids. CDR3: CAWSVRGLGTEAFF. Here the CDR3 DNA reads TGTGCCTGGAGTGTACGCGGCTTAGGCACTGAAGCTTTCTTT.

J is TRBJ1-2 and V is TRBV6-5, with TRBD1 identical over 8 bases. The CDR3 has 14 residues. V shed 7 bases and J 0 bases; nucleotides not matched to a gene: 4. Germline-derived CDR1 and CDR2 are MNHEY and SVGAGI. The CDR3 sequence: CASKEGQANYGYTF. The DNA of the CDR3 is TGTGCCAGCAAGGAGGGACAGGCTAACTATGGCTACACCTTC.

J is TRBJ2-3 and V is TRBV19, with 8 bases that match TRBD1. The CDR3 sequence is 14 residues long. V dropped 10 bases and J dropped 4; count of bases not matched to a gene: 10. The germline CDR1 and CDR2 sequences are LNHDA and SQIVND (reference sequence). CDR3 sequence (DNA): TGTGCCACTGCGACAGGGGAGTTGGCAGATACGCAGTATTTT. Its protein is CATATGELADTQYF. The whole variable domain, remainder taken from reference TRBV19 and TRBJ2-3, is DGGITQSPKYLFRKEGQNVTLSCEQNLNHDAMYWYRQDPGQGLRLIYYSQIVNDFQKGDIAEGYSVSREKKESFPLTVTSAQKNPTAFYLCATATGELADTQYFGPGTRLTVL.

The V call is TRBV6-5, the J call TRBJ1-6; D remains ambiguous. Per germline, CDR1 MNHEY and CDR2 SVGAGI. This CDR3 spans 15 amino acids. Deletions cut 6 bases from V and 8 bases from J, with 17 bases between. The CDR3 nucleotides read TGTGCCAGCAGGAGGGATCCCGATATTTATTCACCCCTCCACTTT. Translating gives CASRRDPDIYSPLHF.

The chain combines TRBV6-5 with TRBJ2-7; 9 bases align to TRBD1. CDR3 length: 14 amino acids. Germline V CDR1 and CDR2: MNHEY, SVGAGI. Trimming at V came to 6 bases and at J to 4 bases, leaving 7 bases not matched to a gene. The CDR3, as DNA: TGTGCCAGCAGGCTAACAGGGGGCCGGTACGAGCAGTACTTC. It codes for CASRLTGGRYEQYF.

This clone was seen more than once but under ten times. The V gene is TRBV6-5, the J gene TRBJ1-2; D is undetermined. Deletions cut 5 bases from V and 5 bases from J, with 15 bases between. Germline loops: CDR1 MNHEY, CDR2 SVGAGI. The CDR3 consists of 14 residues. DNA for the CDR3: TGTGCCAGCAGTCCGCCCCCCGGGATTTATGGCTACACCTTC. It yields the protein CASSPPPGIYGYTF.

J is TRBJ1-1 and V is TRBV18; no reliable D call. V gave up 6 bases and J gave up 3 bases, with 14 bases separating them. CDR1 and CDR2 from the germline V gene are KGHSH and LQKENI. This CDR3 has 14 residues. CDR3 residues: CASSSVRAHTEAFF. CDR3 DNA: TGTGCCAGCTCGTCCGTGAGGGCCCACACTGAAGCTTTCTTT.

V usage is TRBV3-1 (or the pseudogene TRBV3-2) and J usage is TRBJ2-7, with TRBD2 matching over 7 bases. The CDR3 is 13 amino acids. CDR1 is LGHDT and CDR2 is YNNKEL in the germline V gene (reference sequence). V was pared by 4 bases and J by 6 bases, with 6 bases of the junction left unmatched. The CDR3 DNA follows: TGTGCCAGCAGCCCCTCGCGGGGGACCGAGCAGTACTTC. Translated, it gives CASSPSRGTEQYF.

This chain joins TRBV2 and TRBJ1-2; 8 nucleotides line up with TRBD1. Germline V gene data show CDR1 as SNHLY and CDR2 as FYNNEI. Trimming cost V 2 bases and J 7 bases; bases outside gene matches: 9. The CDR3 is made up of 15 amino acids. The CDR3 nucleotides are TGTGCCAGCAGTGAAAGGCGGCAGGGGGCTACTGGCTACACCTTC. Translated: CASSERRQGATGYTF.

The count of this clone is one. This sequence joins TRBV5-8 and TRBJ1-6, with a possible D match to TRBD1 (6 bases). Germline V gene lookup returns CDR1 SGHTS and CDR2 YDEGEE. The CDR3 is 13 amino acids. V shed 1 base and J shed 11 bases, with 10 bases lying between them. The CDR3 spells CASSLNRGTPLHF. The CDR3 DNA follows: TGTGCCAGCAGCTTGAATAGGGGGACACCCCTCCACTTT.

The rearrangement links TRBV28 to TRBJ2-7; 7 bases are a match to TRBD1. Germline trimming cut 3 bases from V and 6 bases from J; bases unmatched to any gene: 5. The germline CDR1 and CDR2 sequences are MDHEN and SYDVKM. CDR3 length equals 13 residues. In nucleotides, the CDR3 is TGTGCCAGCAGTTTGAGGGGGCGGCCCGAGCAGTACGTC. It yields the protein CASSLRGRPEQYV.

The chain is built from TRBV10-2 and TRBJ1-2; no firm D call. The V end was cut by 6 bases, the J end by 2 bases, with 19 bases between. CDR3 size: 16 residues. The germline CDR1 and CDR2 sequences are WSHSY and SAAADI. The CDR3 bases are TGCGCCAGCAGCCCGACGAGGGAGGGTCGGAACTATGGCTACACCTTC. It is translated as CASSPTREGRNYGYTF.